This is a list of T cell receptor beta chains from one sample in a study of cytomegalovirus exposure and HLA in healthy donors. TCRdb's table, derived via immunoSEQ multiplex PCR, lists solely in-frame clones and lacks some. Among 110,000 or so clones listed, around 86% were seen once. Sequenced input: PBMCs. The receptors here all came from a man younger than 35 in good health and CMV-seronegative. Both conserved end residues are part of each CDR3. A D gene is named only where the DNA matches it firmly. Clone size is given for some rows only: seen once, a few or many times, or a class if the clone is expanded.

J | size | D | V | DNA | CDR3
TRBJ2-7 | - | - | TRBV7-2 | TGTGCCAGCAGCTTAAGGTCGGGTAGCGCGTACGAGCAGTACTTC | CASSLRSGSAYEQYF
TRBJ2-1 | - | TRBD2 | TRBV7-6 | TGTGCCAGCAGCTTAGCGCAGGGTAGCGGGAAAGACAATGAGCAGTTCTTC | CASSLAQGSGKDNEQFF
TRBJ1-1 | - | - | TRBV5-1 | TGCGCCAGCAGCCAAGGGCAGGGAGGGTCGGACACTGAAGCTTTCTTT | CASSQGQGGSDTEAFF
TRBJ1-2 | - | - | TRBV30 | TGTGCCTGGGACCCCAACGGGTTGTCGCGTGGCTACACCTTC | CAWDPNGLSRGYTF
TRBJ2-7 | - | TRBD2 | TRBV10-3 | TGTGCCATCAGTGATAGGACTAGCTTCTACGAGCAGTACTTC | CAISDRTSFYEQYF
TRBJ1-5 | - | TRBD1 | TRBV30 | TGTGCCTGGGGTACAGGGGGTTCAGGTCAGCCCCAGCATTTT | CAWGTGGSGQPQHF
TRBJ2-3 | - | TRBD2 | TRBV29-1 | TGCAGCGTTCTTGGGGCGGGAGGAGATACGCAGTATTTT | CSVLGAGGDTQYF
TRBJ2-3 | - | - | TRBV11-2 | TGTGCCAGCAGCTTAGCAGCAGGGCCCACAGATACGCAGTATTTT | CASSLAAGPTDTQYF
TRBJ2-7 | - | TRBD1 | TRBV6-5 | TGTGCCAGCAGTCCTACCGGGACAGGGGACTTCGAGCAGTACTTC | CASSPTGTGDFEQYF
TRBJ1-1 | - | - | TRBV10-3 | TGTGCCAGCCTAGGGGGTGGCACTGAAGCTTTCTTT | CASLGGGTEAFF
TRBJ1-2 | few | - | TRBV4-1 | TGCGCCAGCAGCCAAGATTTCAATCCAGCTAACTATGGCTACACCTTC | CASSQDFNPANYGYTF
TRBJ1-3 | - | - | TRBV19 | TGTGCCAGTAGTGGTGGGCAGGGGTTATCTGGAAACACCATATATTTT | CASSGGQGLSGNTIYF
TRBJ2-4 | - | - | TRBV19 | TGTGCCAGTAGTACACCCAAGGAACAGGGAAGGGACAAAAACATTCAGTACTTC | CASSTPKEQGRDKNIQYF
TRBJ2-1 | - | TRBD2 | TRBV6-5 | TGTGCCAGCAGTTACACCGGGGGGATTCCCTACAATGAGCAGTTCTTC | CASSYTGGIPYNEQFF
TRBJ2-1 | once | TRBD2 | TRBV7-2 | TGTGCCAGCAGCTCTCTAGCGGGGACAAGCAATGAGCAGTTCTTC | CASSSLAGTSNEQFF
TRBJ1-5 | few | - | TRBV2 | TGTGCCAGCAGTGTGGCCCAGGGTGGCAATCAGCCCCAGCATTTT | CASSVAQGGNQPQHF
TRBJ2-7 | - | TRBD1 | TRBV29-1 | TGCAGCGCTAGAACGGGACAGGGTATCATCGAGCAGTACTTC | CSARTGQGIIEQYF
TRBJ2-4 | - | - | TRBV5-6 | TGTGCCAGCAGCCCGACGACAGTTCGGCGAGACATTCAGTACTTC | CASSPTTVRRDIQYF
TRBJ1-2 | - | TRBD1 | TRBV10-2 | TGCGCCAGCAGTGGACAGGGGGCTCACTATGGCTACACCTTC | CASSGQGAHYGYTF
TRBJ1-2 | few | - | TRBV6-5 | TGTGCCAGCAGTTACTTGGGCGACGGCTACACCTTC | CASSYLGDGYTF
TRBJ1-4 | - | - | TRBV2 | TGTGCCAGCAGTTCCTCAGGGCCGGCTAATGAAAAACTGTTTTTT | CASSSSGPANEKLFF
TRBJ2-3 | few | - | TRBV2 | TGTGCCAGCAGCCTTAGCACAGATACGCAGTATTTT | CASSLSTDTQYF
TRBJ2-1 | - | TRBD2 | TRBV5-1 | TGCGCCAGCACGAACGGGGGACTAGCGGTCCATGAGCAGTTCTTC | CASTNGGLAVHEQFF
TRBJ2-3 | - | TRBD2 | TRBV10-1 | TGCGCCAGCAGTGAGTCGAGGCTAGCGGGAGGGGTAGATACGCAGTATTTT | CASSESRLAGGVDTQYF
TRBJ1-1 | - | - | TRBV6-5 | TGTGCCAGCAGCAACCCGGGAAACACTGAAGCTTTCTTT | CASSNPGNTEAFF
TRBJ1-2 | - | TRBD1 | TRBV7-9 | TGTGCCAGCAGCTTAGGGGCAGGGGGCAACTATGGCTACACCTTC | CASSLGAGGNYGYTF
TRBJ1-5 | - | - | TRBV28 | TGTGCCAGCCATAAACCCCGAGGTCAGCCCCAGCATTTT | CASHKPRGQPQHF
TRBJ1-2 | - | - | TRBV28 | TGTGCCAGCAGTTTGGGGGGGGAAGGCTACACCTTC | CASSLGGEGYTF
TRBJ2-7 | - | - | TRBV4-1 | TGCGCCAGCAGCCAGACAAGGGGAAAGGGGAACGAGCAGTACTTC | CASSQTRGKGNEQYF
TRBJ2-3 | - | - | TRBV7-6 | TGTGCCAGCAGCCCCCGGTGGAGAGATACGCAGTATTTT | CASSPRWRDTQYF
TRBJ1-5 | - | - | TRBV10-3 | TGTGCCATCAGTAGAACCTCAGGGGATAATCAGCCCCAGCATTTT | CAISRTSGDNQPQHF
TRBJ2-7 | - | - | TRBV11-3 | TGTGCCAGCAGCTTAAGCTATAGCTCCTACGAGCAGTACTTC | CASSLSYSSYEQYF
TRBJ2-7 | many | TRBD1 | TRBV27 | TGTGCCAGCAGTTCACTCCTGGGACAGGAGGCCTACGAGCAGTACTTC | CASSSLLGQEAYEQYF
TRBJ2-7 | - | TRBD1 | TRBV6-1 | TGTGCCAGCAGTGAAGCGGGACAGGGGGGCTCTTCCTACGAGCAGTACTTC | CASSEAGQGGSSYEQYF
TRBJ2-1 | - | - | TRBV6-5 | TGTGCCAGCAGTTATATCGGGACTCTTAACAATGAGCAGTTCTTC | CASSYIGTLNNEQFF
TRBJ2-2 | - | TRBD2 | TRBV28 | TGTGCCAGCATAAGTCTAGGACTAGCGGGAGCTGGGGAGCTGTTTTTT | CASISLGLAGAGELFF
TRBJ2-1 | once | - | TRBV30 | TGTGCCTGGAGTGTACGCAGCTCCTACAATGAGCAGTTCTTC | CAWSVRSSYNEQFF
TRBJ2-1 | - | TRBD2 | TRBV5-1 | TGCGCCAGCAGGCCTTTCCCCAGCGGGAGTTTCTACAATGAGCAGTTCTTC | CASRPFPSGSFYNEQFF
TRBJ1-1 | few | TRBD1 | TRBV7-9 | TGTGCCAGCAGCCACGGACAGGGTCGGAGCACTGAAGCTTTCTTT | CASSHGQGRSTEAFF
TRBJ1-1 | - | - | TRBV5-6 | TGTGCCAGCAGCATAGACTCTGGGAGAACTGAAGCTTTCTTT | CASSIDSGRTEAFF
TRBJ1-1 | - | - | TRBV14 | TGTGCCAGCAGCCCGAGGGTCCGGAACACTGAAGCTTTCTTT | CASSPRVRNTEAFF
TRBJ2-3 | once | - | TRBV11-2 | TGTGCCAGCAGCTTTACAGGGACCACAGATACGCAGTATTTT | CASSFTGTTDTQYF
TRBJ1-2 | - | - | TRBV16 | TGTGCCAGCAGCCCACAGGGATTTGATGGCTACACCTTC | CASSPQGFDGYTF
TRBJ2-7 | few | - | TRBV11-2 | TGTGCCAGCAGCTTAGCATTCGCGTCCTACGAGCAGTACTTC | CASSLAFASYEQYF
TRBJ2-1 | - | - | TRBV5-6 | TGTGCCAGCAGCTTAGGAGGGAACGAGCAGTTCTTC | CASSLGGNEQFF
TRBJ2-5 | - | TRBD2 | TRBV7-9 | TGTGCCAGCAGCCCAGGGACTAGCGGGGGCCCTCAAGAGACCCAGTACTTC | CASSPGTSGGPQETQYF
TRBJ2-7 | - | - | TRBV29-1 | TGCAGCGTGCAGGGTGGACCCTACGAGCAGTACTTC | CSVQGGPYEQYF